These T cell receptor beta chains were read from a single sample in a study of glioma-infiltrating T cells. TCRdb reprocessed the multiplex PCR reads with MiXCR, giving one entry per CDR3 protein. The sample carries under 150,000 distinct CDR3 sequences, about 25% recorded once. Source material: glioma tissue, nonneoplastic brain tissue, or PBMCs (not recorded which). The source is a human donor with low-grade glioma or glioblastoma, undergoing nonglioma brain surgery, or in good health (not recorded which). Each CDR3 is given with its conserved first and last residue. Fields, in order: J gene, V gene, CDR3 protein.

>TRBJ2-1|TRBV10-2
CAGRISGENEQFF
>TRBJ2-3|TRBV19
CASSPLSDTQYF
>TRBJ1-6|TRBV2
CASSEDVSYNSPLHF
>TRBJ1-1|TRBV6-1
CASSFDGNTEAFF
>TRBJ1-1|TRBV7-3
CASSSRDLGNTEAFF
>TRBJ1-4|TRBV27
CASSLVGGQVNEKLFF
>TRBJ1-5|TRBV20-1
CSARSDSNQPQHF
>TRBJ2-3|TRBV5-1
CASSLSSGGDTQYF
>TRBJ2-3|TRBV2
CASTRDYSEDTQYF
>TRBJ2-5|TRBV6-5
CASSEGQGGTQYF
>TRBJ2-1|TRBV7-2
CASSSPPWRGHNEQFF
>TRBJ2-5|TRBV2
CASSDQGVQETQYF
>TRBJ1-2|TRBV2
CASGGGYGYTF
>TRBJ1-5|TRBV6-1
CASGSTGGGQPQHF
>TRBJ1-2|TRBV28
CASGRASRGYGYTF
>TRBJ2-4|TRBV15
CATSRLRQGGDKNIQYF
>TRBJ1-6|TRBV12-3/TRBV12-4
CASTGDEAFSPLHF
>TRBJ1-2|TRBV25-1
CASSGRGLNYGYTF
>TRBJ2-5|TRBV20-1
CSAQLWVAAGTQYF
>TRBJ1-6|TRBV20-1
CSARETGSSSPLHF
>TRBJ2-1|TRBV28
CASSLEGIDRDNEQFF
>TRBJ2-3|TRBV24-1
CATSDSSRGGTDTQYF
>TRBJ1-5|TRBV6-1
CASSLDRGPTRPQHF
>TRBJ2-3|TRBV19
CASTRERGGIYTDTQYF
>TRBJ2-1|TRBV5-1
CASSLRGARSYNEQFF
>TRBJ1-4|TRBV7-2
CASSYTPRSTNEKLFF
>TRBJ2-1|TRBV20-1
CSGRESSYNEQFF
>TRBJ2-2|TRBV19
CASNSQGARNGELFF
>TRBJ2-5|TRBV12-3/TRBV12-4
CASSLRSGGPQYF
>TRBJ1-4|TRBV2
CASSDLDRPENEKLFF
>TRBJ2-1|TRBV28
CASSLWGPLNEQFF
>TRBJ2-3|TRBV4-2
CASSQDPPAAGGPDTQYF
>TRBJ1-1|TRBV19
CASSTPRGGRTEAFF
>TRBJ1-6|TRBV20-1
CSASDPAGNSPLHF
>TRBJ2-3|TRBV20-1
CSAREWGTGTDTQYF
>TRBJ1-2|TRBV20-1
CSASSWTATNYGYTF
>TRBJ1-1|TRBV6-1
CASTEGWRMNTEAFF